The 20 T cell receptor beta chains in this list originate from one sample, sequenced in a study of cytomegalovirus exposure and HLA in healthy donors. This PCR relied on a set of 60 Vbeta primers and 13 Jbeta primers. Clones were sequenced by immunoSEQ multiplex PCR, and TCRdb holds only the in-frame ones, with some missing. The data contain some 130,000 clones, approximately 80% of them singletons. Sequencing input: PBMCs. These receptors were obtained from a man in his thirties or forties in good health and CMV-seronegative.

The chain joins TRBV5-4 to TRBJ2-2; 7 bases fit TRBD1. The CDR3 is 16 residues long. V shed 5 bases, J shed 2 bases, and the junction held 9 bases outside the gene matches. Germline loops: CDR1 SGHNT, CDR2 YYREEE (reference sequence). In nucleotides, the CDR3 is TGTGCCAGCAGTAATCCGGGACAGAGAAACACCGGGGAGCTGTTTTTT. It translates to CASSNPGQRNTGELFF.

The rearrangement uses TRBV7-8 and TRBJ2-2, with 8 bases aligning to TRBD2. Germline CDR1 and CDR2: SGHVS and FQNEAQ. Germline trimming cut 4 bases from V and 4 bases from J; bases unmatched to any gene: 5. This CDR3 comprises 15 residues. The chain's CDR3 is CASSWGSGITGELFF. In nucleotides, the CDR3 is TGTGCCAGCAGCTGGGGTAGCGGGATCACCGGGGAGCTGTTTTTT.

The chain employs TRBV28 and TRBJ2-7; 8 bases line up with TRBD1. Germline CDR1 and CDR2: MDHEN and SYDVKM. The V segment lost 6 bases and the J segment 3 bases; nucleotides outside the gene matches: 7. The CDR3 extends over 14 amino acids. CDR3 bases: TGTGCCAGCAGCACAGAGACAGGGGACTACGAGCAGTACTTC. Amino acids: CASSTETGDYEQYF.

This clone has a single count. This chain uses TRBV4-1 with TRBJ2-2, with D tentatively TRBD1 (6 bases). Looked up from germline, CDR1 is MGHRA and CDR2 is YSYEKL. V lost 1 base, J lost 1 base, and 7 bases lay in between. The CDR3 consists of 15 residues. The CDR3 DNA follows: TGCGCCAGCAGCCAAGGGACAGTGAACACCGGGGAGCTGTTTTTT. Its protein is CASSQGTVNTGELFF.

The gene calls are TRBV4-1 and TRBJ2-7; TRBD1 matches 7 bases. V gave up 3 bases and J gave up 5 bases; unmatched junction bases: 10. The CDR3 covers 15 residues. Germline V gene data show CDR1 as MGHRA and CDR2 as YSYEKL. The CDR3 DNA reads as TGCGCCAGCAGCCAGCAGACAGGGTTGAAGAACGAGCAGTACTTC. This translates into CASSQQTGLKNEQYF.

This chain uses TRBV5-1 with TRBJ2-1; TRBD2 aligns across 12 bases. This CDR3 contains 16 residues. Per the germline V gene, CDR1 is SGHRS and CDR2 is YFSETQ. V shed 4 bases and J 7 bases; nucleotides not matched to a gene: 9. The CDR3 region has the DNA TGCGCCAGCAGCCCTGTACTAGCGGGAGGCAGGAATGAGCAGTTCTTC. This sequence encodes CASSPVLAGGRNEQFF.

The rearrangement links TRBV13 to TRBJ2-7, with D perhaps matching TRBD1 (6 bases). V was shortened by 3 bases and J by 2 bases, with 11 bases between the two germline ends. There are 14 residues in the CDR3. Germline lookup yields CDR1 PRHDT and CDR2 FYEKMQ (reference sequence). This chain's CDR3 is CASSFEGVPYEQYF. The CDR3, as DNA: TGTGCCAGCAGCTTTGAGGGGGTTCCCTACGAGCAGTACTTC. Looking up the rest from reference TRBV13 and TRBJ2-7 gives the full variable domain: AAGVIQSPRHLIKEKRETATLKCYPIPRHDTVYWYQQGPGQDPQFLISFYEKMQSDKGSIPDRFSAQQFSDYHSELNMSSLELGDSALYFCASSFEGVPYEQYFGPGTRLTVT.

Here the CDR3 DNA reads TGTGCCACCAGCAGAGAGGCAACGGAGACCCAGTACTTC. This translates into CATSREATETQYF. This chain uses TRBV15 with TRBJ2-5; D remains ambiguous. This CDR3 contains 13 residues. V shed 0 bases and J shed 5 bases, with 7 bases lying between them. Germline assignment: CDR1 LNHNV and CDR2 YYDKDF (reference sequence).

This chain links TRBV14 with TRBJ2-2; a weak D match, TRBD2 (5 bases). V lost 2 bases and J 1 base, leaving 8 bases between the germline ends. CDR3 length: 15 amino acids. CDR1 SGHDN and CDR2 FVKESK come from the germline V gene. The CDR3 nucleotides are TGTGCCAGCAGCCAATTTGCGGGGAACACCGGGGAGCTGTTTTTT. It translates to CASSQFAGNTGELFF.

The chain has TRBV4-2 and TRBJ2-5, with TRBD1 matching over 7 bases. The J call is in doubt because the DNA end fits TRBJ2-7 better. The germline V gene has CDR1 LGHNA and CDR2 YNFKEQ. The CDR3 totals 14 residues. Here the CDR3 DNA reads TGTGCCAGCAGCCACCTGGGACAGTCCTACGAGCAGTACTTC. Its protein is CASSHLGQSYEQYF.

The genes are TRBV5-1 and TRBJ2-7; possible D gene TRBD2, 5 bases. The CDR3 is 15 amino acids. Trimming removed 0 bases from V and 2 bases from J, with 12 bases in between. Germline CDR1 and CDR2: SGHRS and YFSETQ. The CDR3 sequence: CASSLEEATTYEQYF. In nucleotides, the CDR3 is TGCGCCAGCAGCTTGGAGGAGGCCACAACCTACGAGCAGTACTTC.

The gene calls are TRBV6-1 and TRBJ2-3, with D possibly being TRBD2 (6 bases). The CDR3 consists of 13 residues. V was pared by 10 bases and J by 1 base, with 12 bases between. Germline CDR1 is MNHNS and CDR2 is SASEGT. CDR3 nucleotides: TGTGCCATCGGGAGTATCGGCACAGATACGCAGTATTTT. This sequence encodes CAIGSIGTDTQYF.

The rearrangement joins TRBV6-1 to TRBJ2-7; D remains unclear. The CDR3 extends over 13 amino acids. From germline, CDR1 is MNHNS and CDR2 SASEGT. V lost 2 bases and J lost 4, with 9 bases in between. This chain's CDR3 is CASSETGWYEQYF. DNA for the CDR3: TGTGCCAGCAGTGAAACCGGGTGGTACGAGCAGTACTTC.

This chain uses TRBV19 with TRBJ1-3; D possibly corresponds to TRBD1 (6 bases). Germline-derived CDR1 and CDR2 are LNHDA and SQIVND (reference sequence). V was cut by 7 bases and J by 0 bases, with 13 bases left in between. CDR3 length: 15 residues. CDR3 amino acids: CASTTTGTSGNTIYF. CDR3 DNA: TGTGCCAGTACCACCACAGGGACCTCTGGAAACACCATATATTTT.

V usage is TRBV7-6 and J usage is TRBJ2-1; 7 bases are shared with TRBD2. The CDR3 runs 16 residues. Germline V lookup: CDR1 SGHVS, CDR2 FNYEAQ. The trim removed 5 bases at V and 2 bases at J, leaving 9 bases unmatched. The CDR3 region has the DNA TGTGCCAGCAGCCTCGGGGTGGGGGGGGCCTACAATGAGCAGTTCTTC. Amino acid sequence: CASSLGVGGAYNEQFF.

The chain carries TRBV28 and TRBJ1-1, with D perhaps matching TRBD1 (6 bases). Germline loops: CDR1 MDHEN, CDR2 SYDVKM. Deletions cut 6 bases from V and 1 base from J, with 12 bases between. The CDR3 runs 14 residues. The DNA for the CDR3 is TGTGCCAGCAGGGACTGGACAGAGAACACTGAAGCTTTCTTT. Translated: CASRDWTENTEAFF.

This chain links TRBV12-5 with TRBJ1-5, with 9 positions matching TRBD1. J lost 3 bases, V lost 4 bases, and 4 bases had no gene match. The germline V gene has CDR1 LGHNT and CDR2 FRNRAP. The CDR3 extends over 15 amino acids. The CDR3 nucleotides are TGTGCTAGTGGTTCCGGGACAGGGATCAATCAGCCCCAGCATTTT. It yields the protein CASGSGTGINQPQHF.

The CDR3 sequence is CASSLAGTGDEKLFF. CDR3 in DNA: TGCGCCAGCAGCTTGGCCGGGACAGGGGATGAAAAACTGTTTTTT. This rearrangement joins TRBV5-1 to TRBJ1-4; TRBD1 matches 10 bases. The V gene's germline CDR1 is SGHRS and CDR2 YFSETQ. Trimming removed 0 bases from V and 6 bases from J; junction bases left unmatched: 2. The CDR3 consists of 15 residues.

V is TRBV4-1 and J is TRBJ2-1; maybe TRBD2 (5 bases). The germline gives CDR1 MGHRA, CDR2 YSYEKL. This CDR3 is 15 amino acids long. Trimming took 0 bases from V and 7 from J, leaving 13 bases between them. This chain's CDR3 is CASSQDRTRVNEQFF. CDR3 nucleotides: TGCGCCAGCAGCCAAGATCGAACTAGGGTGAATGAGCAGTTCTTC.

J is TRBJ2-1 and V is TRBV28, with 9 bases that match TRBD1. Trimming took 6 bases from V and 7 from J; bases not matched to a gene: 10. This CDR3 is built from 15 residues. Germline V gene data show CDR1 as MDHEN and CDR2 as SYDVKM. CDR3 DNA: TGTGCCAGCAGCTTAACCGGGACAGGGAGGAATGAGCAGTTCTTC. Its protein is CASSLTGTGRNEQFF. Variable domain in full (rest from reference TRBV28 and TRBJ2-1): DVKVTQSSRYLVKRTGEKVFLECVQDMDHENMFWYRQDPGLGLRLIYFSYDVKMKEKGDIPEGYSVSREKKERFSLILESASTNQTSMYLCASSLTGTGRNEQFFGPGTRLTVL.